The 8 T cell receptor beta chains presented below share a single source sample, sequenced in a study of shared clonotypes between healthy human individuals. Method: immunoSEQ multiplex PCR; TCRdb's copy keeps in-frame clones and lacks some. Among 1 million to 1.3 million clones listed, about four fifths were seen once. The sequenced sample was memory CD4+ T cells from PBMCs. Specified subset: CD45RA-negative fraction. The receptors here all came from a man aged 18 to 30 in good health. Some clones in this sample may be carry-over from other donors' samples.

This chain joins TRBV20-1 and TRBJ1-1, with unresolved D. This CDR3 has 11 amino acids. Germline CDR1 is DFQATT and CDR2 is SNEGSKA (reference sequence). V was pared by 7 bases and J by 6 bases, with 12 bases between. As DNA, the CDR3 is TGCAGTGTTGGACTGAGTGCTGAAGCTTTCTTT. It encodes CSVGLSAEAFF.

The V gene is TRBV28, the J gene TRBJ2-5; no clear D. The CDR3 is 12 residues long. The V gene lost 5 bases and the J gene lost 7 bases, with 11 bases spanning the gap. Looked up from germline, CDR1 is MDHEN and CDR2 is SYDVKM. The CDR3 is CASSPMGTTQYF. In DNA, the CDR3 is TGTGCCAGCAGTCCAATGGGAACGACCCAGTACTTC.

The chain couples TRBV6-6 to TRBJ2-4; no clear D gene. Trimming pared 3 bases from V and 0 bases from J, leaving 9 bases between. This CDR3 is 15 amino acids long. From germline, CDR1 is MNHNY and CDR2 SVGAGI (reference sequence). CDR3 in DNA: TGTGCCAGCAGTTATTCGTCCCTAGCCAAAAACATTCAGTACTTC. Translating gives CASSYSSLAKNIQYF.

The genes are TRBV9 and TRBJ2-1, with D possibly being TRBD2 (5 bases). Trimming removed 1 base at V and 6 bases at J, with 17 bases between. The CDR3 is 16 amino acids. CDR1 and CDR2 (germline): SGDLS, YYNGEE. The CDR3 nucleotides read TGTGCCAGCAGCGTACAACTAGTTCCACCCCGCAATGAGCAGTTCTTC. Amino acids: CASSVQLVPPRNEQFF.

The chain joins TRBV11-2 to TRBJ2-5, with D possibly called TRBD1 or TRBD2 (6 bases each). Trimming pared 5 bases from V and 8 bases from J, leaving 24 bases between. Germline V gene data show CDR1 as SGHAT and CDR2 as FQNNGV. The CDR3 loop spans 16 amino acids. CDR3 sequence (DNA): TGTGCCAGCAGCCCGGGGGCGGCCCAGGCCGGGGAAACCCAGTACTTC. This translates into CASSPGAAQAGETQYF.

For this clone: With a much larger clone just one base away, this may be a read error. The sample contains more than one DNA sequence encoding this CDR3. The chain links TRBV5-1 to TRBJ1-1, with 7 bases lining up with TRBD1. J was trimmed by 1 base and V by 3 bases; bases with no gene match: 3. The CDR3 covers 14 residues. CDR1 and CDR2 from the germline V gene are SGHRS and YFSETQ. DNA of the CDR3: TGCGCCAGCAGCTGGGGGACAGAGAACACTGAAGCTTTCTTT. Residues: CASSWGTENTEAFF.

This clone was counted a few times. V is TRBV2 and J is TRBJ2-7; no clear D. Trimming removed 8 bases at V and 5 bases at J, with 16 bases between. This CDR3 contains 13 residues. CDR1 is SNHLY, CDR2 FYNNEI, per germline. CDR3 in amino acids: CASLMFGGNEQYF. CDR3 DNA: TGTGCCAGCCTCATGTTCGGTGGGAACGAGCAGTACTTC.

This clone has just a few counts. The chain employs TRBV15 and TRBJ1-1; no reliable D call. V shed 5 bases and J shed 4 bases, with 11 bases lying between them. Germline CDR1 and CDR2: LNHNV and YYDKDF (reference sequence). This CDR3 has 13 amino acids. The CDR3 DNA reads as TGTGCCACCAGCGGGGAGGGAGGCACTGAAGCTTTCTTT. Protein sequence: CATSGEGGTEAFF.